The 15 T cell receptor beta chains reported below all come from one sample, sequenced in a study of preoperative IRX-2 immunotherapy in early breast cancer. As to treatment: preoperative locoregional IRX-2 cytokine immunotherapy. Produced via immunoSEQ multiplex PCR; TCRdb's table is partial and in-frame only. This table has roughly 10,000 clones, around 86% appearing once. Sequencing used lymph node tissue, obtained before IRX-2 immunotherapy. Every receptor here comes from a human donor with breast cancer.

The chain employs TRBV5-1 and TRBJ2-7, with 8 bases fitting TRBD2. V dropped 0 bases and J dropped 4; count of bases not matched to a gene: 6. The CDR3 sequence is 15 residues long. Per germline, CDR1 SGHRS and CDR2 YFSETQ. The CDR3 sequence is CASSLGTSSGYEQYF. The CDR3 DNA follows: TGCGCCAGCAGCTTGGGGACTAGCAGTGGATACGAGCAGTACTTC.

The CDR3 nucleotides read TGTGCCAGCGGGTCCGATATTGGGTCAGATACGCAGTATTTT. Translation: CASGSDIGSDTQYF. V is TRBV11-3 and J is TRBJ2-3; no definite D call. There are 14 residues in the CDR3. Germline V CDR1 and CDR2: SGHNT, YENEEA. V was trimmed by 8 bases and J by 4 bases, leaving 16 bases between them.

This chain connects TRBV11-3 to TRBJ2-5; a possible D gene is TRBD2 (5 bases). The germline V and J ends were trimmed by 4 bases and 4 bases, with 13 bases remaining between them. The CDR3 runs 14 residues. CDR1 and CDR2 (germline): SGHNT, YENEEA. CDR3 protein: CASSSGAVGETQYF. CDR3 DNA: TGTGCCAGCAGCTCCGGAGCGGTGGGAGAGACCCAGTACTTC.

The CDR3 DNA reads as TGTGCCAGTAGTCGGGGTGGAGGCTACTACAATGAGCAGTTCTTC. Its protein product is CASSRGGGYYNEQFF. V gene TRBV19 combines with J gene TRBJ2-1; D might be TRBD2 (5 bases). There are 15 residues in the CDR3. CDR1 LNHDA and CDR2 SQIVND come from the germline V gene (reference sequence). Trimming left V 5 bases short and J 3 bases short, with 14 bases between.

This clone was counted a few times. The V gene is TRBV6-8, the J gene TRBJ1-5; 7 bases align to TRBD1. Trimming cost V 7 bases and J 3 bases; bases outside gene matches: 9. The CDR3 loop spans 15 amino acids. CDR1 and CDR2 (germline): MNHGY, SAAAGT. CDR3 region: CASKFEDRFNQPQHF. In DNA form, the CDR3 reads TGTGCCAGCAAATTTGAGGACAGGTTCAATCAGCCCCAGCATTTT.

This chain joins TRBV29-1 and TRBJ1-1, with 8 bases matching TRBD1. Germline V lookup: CDR1 SQVTM, CDR2 ANQGSEA. Losses at the gene ends were 5 bases for V and 5 bases for J; bases not matched to a gene: 4. CDR3 length: 12 amino acids. The DNA for the CDR3 is TGCAGCGTTACACAGGGGGGTACTGAAGCTTTCTTT. Translated, it gives CSVTQGGTEAFF.

V is TRBV10-2 and J is TRBJ1-4; 7 nucleotides match TRBD1. The CDR3 runs 14 residues. The ends lost 3 bases at V and 8 bases at J; junction bases unmatched: 6. Germline V gene sequence: CDR1 WSHSY, CDR2 SAAADI. Written as DNA, the CDR3 is TGCGCCAGCAGTGATCTAACAGGGGACGAAAAACTGTTTTTT. Protein product: CASSDLTGDEKLFF.

The chain recombines TRBV5-1 with TRBJ1-1; D ambiguous. V lost 0 bases, J lost 4 bases, and 16 bases lay in between. This CDR3 comprises 16 residues. CDR1 and CDR2 from the germline V gene are SGHRS and YFSETQ. This CDR3 is CASSLAGVSLSTEAFF. The CDR3 region has the DNA TGCGCCAGCAGCTTGGCCGGGGTGTCTCTCTCCACTGAAGCTTTCTTT.

The chain employs TRBV18 and TRBJ2-7, with 8 nucleotides matching TRBD1. Losses at the gene ends were 5 bases for V and 3 bases for J; bases not matched to a gene: 9. CDR3 size: 15 residues. CDR1 and CDR2 from the germline V gene are KGHSH and LQKENI. The CDR3: CASSLNPGTGYEQYF. CDR3 DNA sequence: TGTGCCAGCTCATTAAACCCCGGGACAGGCTACGAGCAGTACTTC.

The J gene is TRBJ2-3, the V gene TRBV6-8; D uncertain. Germline-derived CDR1 and CDR2 are MNHGY and SAAAGT. V was clipped by 6 bases and J by 0 bases, with 13 bases between them. The CDR3 length is 15 residues. The CDR3 nucleotides are TGTGCCAGCAGGCCAGGCAGCTTAAGCACAGATACGCAGTATTTT. Its protein product is CASRPGSLSTDTQYF.

This clone appeared once. This rearrangement joins TRBV28 to TRBJ1-2; 7 positions agree with TRBD1. Germline CDR1 reads MDHEN; CDR2 reads SYDVKM. The V gene end was trimmed by 2 bases and the J gene end by 7 bases; junction bases not matched to a gene: 4. This CDR3 spans 13 amino acids. CDR3 nucleotides: TGTGCCAGCAGTTTAGAGGGGGCGCTTGGCTACACCTTC. This encodes CASSLEGALGYTF.

V is TRBV6-8 and J is TRBJ2-7, with a tentative D call TRBD1 (6 bases). This CDR3 has 15 residues. The V end lost 7 bases, the J end lost 4 bases, and 20 bases lay between the germline ends. The germline CDR1 and CDR2 sequences are MNHGY and SAAAGT. The CDR3 DNA is TGTGCCAGCACCCACAGGGCAGGTCGCCGTTACGAGCAGTACTTC. Amino acid sequence: CASTHRAGRRYEQYF.

The chain is built from TRBV6-8 and TRBJ2-2; 8 positions match TRBD2. CDR3 size: 15 residues. V lost 4 bases, J lost 8 bases, and 9 bases stayed unmatched. Germline CDR1 is MNHGY and CDR2 is SAAAGT. CDR3 sequence reads: CASSLGLGDGGELFF. The CDR3 region has the DNA TGTGCCAGCAGTTTGGGACTAGGTGACGGAGGGGAGCTGTTTTTT.

The V and J genes are TRBV6-8 and TRBJ2-1; D perhaps matches TRBD1 (6 bases). V lost 5 bases to trimming and J lost 0 bases, with 11 bases between them. CDR1 and CDR2 (germline): MNHGY, SAAAGT. This CDR3 region has 15 residues. CDR3 in DNA: TGTGCCAGCAGTGATGCGGACAGCTCCTACAATGAGCAGTTCTTC. It encodes CASSDADSSYNEQFF.

This clone appeared a few times. This chain links TRBV29-1 with TRBJ1-1, with 7 bases lining up with TRBD1. CDR3 length: 14 amino acids. V shed 4 bases and J 1 base; nucleotides not matched to a gene: 6. From germline, CDR1 is SQVTM and CDR2 ANQGSEA. Written as DNA, the CDR3 is TGCAGCGTTGCATTCAGGGGGGCGAACACTGAAGCTTTCTTT. Its translation is CSVAFRGANTEAFF. Full variable domain (missing parts from reference TRBV29-1 and TRBJ1-1): SAVISQKPSRDICQRGTSLTIQCQVDSQVTMMFWYRQQPGQSLTLIATANQGSEATYESGFVIDKFPISRPNLTFSTLTVSNMSPEDSSIYLCSVAFRGANTEAFFGQGTRLTVV.